The 4 T cell receptor beta chains presented below share a single source sample, sequenced in a study of shared clonotypes between healthy human individuals. Clones were read by immunoSEQ multiplex PCR, and TCRdb kept only the in-frame ones, dropping some. The table includes about 1,900,000 clones, roughly 95% detected once. As defined, naive CD8 cells were CD45RO-negative and positively selected for CCR7, with terminally differentiated effector memory CD45RA+ cells excluded. Sequenced material: naive CD8+ T cells sorted from blood. These TCRs come from a man aged 18 to 30 in good health.

Details on this clone: Other DNA variants within this sample encode the same CDR3. CDR3 nucleotides: TGTGCCAGCACAGGCTCTGGGGCCAACGTCCTGACTTTC. Amino acid sequence: CASTGSGANVLTF. The chain combines TRBV27 with TRBJ2-6; D not resolved. Trimming took 7 bases from V and 0 from J, leaving 4 bases between them. The CDR3 length is 13 residues. Germline V CDR1 and CDR2: MNHEY, SMNVEV (reference sequence).

The rearrangement uses TRBV9 and TRBJ1-2, with D tentatively TRBD1 (5 bases). V was pared by 4 bases and J by 4 bases, with 11 bases between. CDR1 is SGDLS and CDR2 is YYNGEE in the germline V gene. This CDR3 contains 13 residues. The CDR3 sequence is CASSPVGPYGYTF. CDR3 DNA sequence: TGTGCCAGCAGCCCTGTGGGGCCCTATGGCTACACCTTC.

The gene calls are TRBV25-1 and TRBJ1-2; 8 nucleotides agree with TRBD1. Germline V CDR1 and CDR2: MGHDK, SYGVNS. The CDR3 has 18 amino acids. J gave up 4 bases and V 4 bases, and 17 bases lay outside the gene matches. The CDR3 nucleotides read TGTGCCAGCAGTGGATTAAACACCGGGACAGGAGTTTTCTATGGCTACACCTTC. It translates to CASSGLNTGTGVFYGYTF.

To note about this clone: This sample includes further DNA sequences coding for the same CDR3. The V gene is TRBV13, the J gene TRBJ1-1; D unclear. The CDR3 sequence is 13 residues long. Trimming took 3 bases from V and 0 from J, leaving 5 bases between them. Germline values: CDR1 PRHDT, CDR2 FYEKMQ (reference sequence). The CDR3 DNA is TGTGCCAGCAGCTTGGCCGTGAACACTGAAGCTTTCTTT. Protein product: CASSLAVNTEAFF.